The next 30 T cell receptor beta chains were all read from a single sample in a study of shared clonotypes between healthy human individuals. The repertoire was sequenced with immunoSEQ multiplex PCR; TCRdb's copy has only in-frame clones and lacks some. The sample lists about 2.1 million clones; around 95% were seen once. In the naive CD8 group, cells lacked CD45RO and were positively selected for CCR7, so terminally differentiated effector memory CD45RA+ cells were left out. Sequencing was performed on naive CD8+ T cells from PBMCs. The receptors stem from a man younger than 30 in good health. Some clones in this sample may be carry-over from other donors' samples.

V gene TRBV19 combines with J gene TRBJ2-7; D might be TRBD1 (5 bases). Trimming cost V 9 bases and J 4 bases, with 16 bases left between them. CDR1 and CDR2 (germline): LNHDA, SQIVND (reference sequence). The CDR3 contains 13 residues. The CDR3 reads CASSAGLRYEQYF. CDR3 nucleotides: TGTGCCAGCTCGGCAGGGTTGCGTTACGAGCAGTACTTC.

This clone has only one observation. The chain joins TRBV7-6 to TRBJ2-2; 10 nucleotides align to TRBD2. V lost 5 bases and J lost 4; bases outside the gene matches: 4. Germline-derived CDR1 and CDR2 are SGHVS and FNYEAQ. The CDR3 has 15 residues. CDR3 in DNA: TGTGCCAGCAGCGAGGGACTAGCGTTCACCGGGGAGCTGTTTTTT. Translation gives CASSEGLAFTGELFF.

The CDR3 bases are TGTGCCAGCAGTGCCCCCCCGTGGGGACAGGCCTACGAGCAGTACTTC. As protein: CASSAPPWGQAYEQYF. The chain is built from TRBV28 and TRBJ2-7; 8 bases match TRBD1. The germline CDR1 and CDR2 sequences are MDHEN and SYDVKM. This CDR3 region has 16 residues. Trimming took 5 bases from V and 2 from J; bases not matched to a gene: 11.

The chain employs TRBV6-1 and TRBJ2-5; the D gene is possibly TRBD2 (5 bases). The germline CDR1 and CDR2 sequences are MNHNS and SASEGT. Trimming shortened V by 9 bases and J by 1 base, and 18 bases separated the two germline ends. The CDR3 consists of 15 residues. CDR3 amino acids: CASCYVGLLQETQYF. In DNA form, the CDR3 reads TGTGCCAGTTGTTATGTCGGACTCCTCCAAGAGACCCAGTACTTC.

With respect to this clone: This CDR3 is also generated by other DNA sequences in the sample. V is TRBV30 and J is TRBJ2-1; unclear D gene. The CDR3 is 11 residues long. Germline values: CDR1 GTSNPN, CDR2 SVGIG (reference sequence). Trimming pared 0 bases from V and 6 bases from J, leaving 3 bases between. CDR3 amino acids: CAWSVGNEQFF. CDR3 bases: TGTGCCTGGAGTGTAGGCAATGAGCAGTTCTTC.

Details on this clone: Different DNA sequences within this sample yield the same CDR3. CDR3 nucleotides: TGCGCCAGCAGCTTGGAAAGGTACGAGCAGTACTTC. Translated, it gives CASSLERYEQYF. The chain joins TRBV5-1 to TRBJ2-7; D unclear. The CDR3 extends over 12 amino acids. V was pared by 0 bases and J by 4 bases, with 5 bases between. Germline V gene lookup returns CDR1 SGHRS and CDR2 YFSETQ.

The chain joins TRBV27 to TRBJ2-1, with 8 bases identical to TRBD2. This CDR3 has 14 amino acids. Germline CDR1 is MNHEY and CDR2 is SMNVEV (reference sequence). Trimming took 7 bases from V and 7 from J; bases not matched to a gene: 9. The CDR3 region is CASIETSVTNEQFF. For the CDR3, the DNA is TGTGCCAGCATTGAGACTAGCGTAACGAATGAGCAGTTCTTC.

This clone was observed a handful of times. The CDR3 spells CASSEDRNQPQHF. The CDR3 region has the DNA TGCGCCAGCAGTGAGGACCGCAATCAGCCCCAGCATTTT. V gene TRBV10-2 combines with J gene TRBJ1-5; no clear D gene. Trimming cost V 2 bases and J 2 bases, with 4 bases left between them. The CDR3 runs 13 residues. Germline-derived CDR1 and CDR2 are WSHSY and SAAADI.

The chain carries TRBV12-5 and TRBJ2-5; D gene uncertain. Germline CDR1 and CDR2: LGHNT and FRNRAP. V lost 4 bases, J lost 2 bases, and 2 bases lay in between. The CDR3 length is 11 residues. The CDR3 is CASGWQETQYF. Here the CDR3 DNA reads TGTGCTAGTGGTTGGCAAGAGACCCAGTACTTC.

J is TRBJ1-2 and V is TRBV7-2; 9 bases map to TRBD1. The length of the CDR3 is 18 residues. Germline values: CDR1 SGHTA, CDR2 FQGNSA. V lost 2 bases and J lost 3; bases outside the gene matches: 13. The CDR3 DNA follows: TGTGCCAGCAGCTTATTCATCCTTGCGACAGGGGGAGACTATGGCTACACCTTC. Protein product: CASSLFILATGGDYGYTF.

The rearrangement joins TRBV27 to TRBJ2-7; 8 bases align to TRBD2. CDR1 and CDR2 (germline): MNHEY, SMNVEV (reference sequence). The CDR3 is 14 residues long. Trimming removed 5 bases from V and 5 bases from J; junction bases left unmatched: 8. CDR3 sequence: CASSQRTSGDEQYF. The CDR3 bases are TGTGCCAGCAGTCAAAGAACTAGCGGAGACGAGCAGTACTTC.

The chain is built from TRBV27 and TRBJ2-3; the D is unclear. The CDR3 is 13 residues long. V lost 4 bases to trimming and J lost 3 bases, with 8 bases between them. From germline, CDR1 is MNHEY and CDR2 SMNVEV (reference sequence). The CDR3 sequence is CASSYTWTDTQYF. CDR3 in DNA: TGTGCCAGCAGTTACACGTGGACAGATACGCAGTATTTT.

The rearrangement joins TRBV2 to TRBJ2-1; 8 bases map to TRBD2. CDR1 and CDR2 (germline): SNHLY, FYNNEI. This CDR3 has 16 residues. The ends lost 10 bases at V and 0 bases at J; junction bases unmatched: 11. The CDR3 is CATRGLAGSSYNEQFF. CDR3 nucleotides: TGTGCCACCCGGGGGCTAGCGGGTAGCTCCTACAATGAGCAGTTCTTC.

This rearrangement joins TRBV28 to TRBJ2-1; no firm D call. V dropped 6 bases and J dropped 0 bases, with 9 bases sitting between them. The CDR3 extends over 14 amino acids. Germline assignment: CDR1 MDHEN and CDR2 SYDVKM. The CDR3 sequence is CASSQRPSYNEQFF. CDR3 sequence (DNA): TGTGCCAGCAGCCAACGCCCCTCCTACAATGAGCAGTTCTTC. The full variable domain, its missing parts supplied by reference TRBV28 and TRBJ2-1, is DVKVTQSSRYLVKRTGEKVFLECVQDMDHENMFWYRQDPGLGLRLIYFSYDVKMKEKGDIPEGYSVSREKKERFSLILESASTNQTSMYLCASSQRPSYNEQFFGPGTRLTVL.

Only one count was recorded for this clone. The CDR3 DNA is TGTGCCAGCAGCGCCCGGACAGGGCACACCGGGGAGCTGTTTTTT. It yields the protein CASSARTGHTGELFF. The J gene is TRBJ2-2, the V gene TRBV11-3, with TRBD1 identical over 8 bases. J was trimmed by 3 bases and V by 5 bases; bases with no gene match: 5. CDR1 and CDR2 (germline): SGHNT, YENEEA. CDR3 length: 15 residues.

This chain connects TRBV5-1 to TRBJ2-7, with 13 bases identical to TRBD2. This CDR3 region has 15 residues. V lost 2 bases to trimming and J lost 6 bases; unmatched junction nucleotides: 5. Germline V lookup: CDR1 SGHRS, CDR2 YFSETQ. Here the CDR3 reads CASSLGLAGVSEQYF. Written as DNA, the CDR3 is TGCGCCAGCAGCTTAGGACTAGCGGGAGTAAGCGAGCAGTACTTC.

A note on this clone: Other DNA sequences in the sample encode the same CDR3. The V call is TRBV28, the J call TRBJ2-7; 10 bases line up with TRBD2. The CDR3 has 13 residues. Germline-derived CDR1 and CDR2 are MDHEN and SYDVKM. Germline trimming cut 6 bases from V and 2 bases from J; bases unmatched to any gene: 1. The CDR3 sequence: CASRLAGAYEQYF. In DNA, the CDR3 is TGTGCCAGCAGGCTAGCGGGAGCCTACGAGCAGTACTTC.

The V call is TRBV13, the J call TRBJ2-5, with D tentatively TRBD1 or TRBD2 (5 bases each). Trimming cost V 5 bases and J 3 bases, with 16 bases left between them. Looked up from germline, CDR1 is PRHDT and CDR2 is FYEKMQ (reference sequence). This CDR3 comprises 15 residues. CDR3 loop: CASSPGWDGEETQYF. Here the CDR3 DNA reads TGTGCCAGCAGCCCGGGTTGGGACGGCGAAGAGACCCAGTACTTC.

The V and J genes are TRBV19 and TRBJ1-1; 7 nucleotides line up with TRBD1. J gave up 5 bases and V 5 bases, and 11 bases lay outside the gene matches. The CDR3 consists of 15 residues. In germline, CDR1 is LNHDA, CDR2 SQIVND (reference sequence). The CDR3 loop is CASSHHRGLRTEAFF. CDR3 nucleotide sequence: TGTGCCAGTAGTCACCACAGGGGTTTGAGGACTGAAGCTTTCTTT.

V is TRBV18 and J is TRBJ2-7; 13 bases match TRBD2. The germline V gene encodes CDR1 KGHSH and CDR2 LQKENI. This CDR3 has 16 amino acids. The trim removed 6 bases at V and 3 bases at J, leaving 8 bases unmatched. CDR3 amino acids: CASSPGLAGENYEQYF. For the CDR3, the DNA is TGTGCCAGCTCGCCTGGACTAGCGGGAGAGAACTACGAGCAGTACTTC.

V gene TRBV5-1 combines with J gene TRBJ2-7; D not resolved. CDR1 and CDR2 from the germline V gene are SGHRS and YFSETQ. The CDR3 sequence is 15 residues long. Trimming cost V 3 bases and J 2 bases, with 15 bases left between them. The DNA for the CDR3 is TGCGCCAGCAGCTCTCGCGCCGGGCAGACCTACGAGCAGTACTTC. It specifies CASSSRAGQTYEQYF. Using reference TRBV5-1 and TRBJ2-7 for the parts outside the CDR3, the full variable domain is KAGVTQTPRYLIKTRGQQVTLSCSPISGHRSVSWYQQTPGQGLQFLFEYFSETQRNKGNFPGRFSGRQFSNSRSEMNVSTLELGDSALYLCASSSRAGQTYEQYFGPGTRLTVT.

The rearrangement links TRBV4-3 to TRBJ2-7; TRBD2 matches at 13 bases. In germline, CDR1 is LGHNA, CDR2 YSLEER. The CDR3 runs 16 residues. After removal of 1 base from V and 6 bases from J, the junction contained 6 bases not matched to a gene. The CDR3 bases are TGCGCCAGCAGCCAAGGCAGACTAGCGGGAGGCGGCGAGCAGTACTTC. This encodes CASSQGRLAGGGEQYF.

This sequence joins TRBV11-2 and TRBJ2-2, with 8 bases matching TRBD1. The J segment lost 6 bases and the V segment lost 5 bases, leaving 5 bases of the junction unmatched. The CDR3 runs to 14 residues. The germline V gene encodes CDR1 SGHAT and CDR2 FQNNGV. The CDR3, as DNA: TGTGCCAGCAGCACTCGGACAGGGTCCGGGGAGCTGTTTTTT. This sequence encodes CASSTRTGSGELFF.

The chain couples TRBV5-4 to TRBJ2-5; 13 bases match TRBD2. The CDR3 runs 16 residues. With 4 bases clipped from V and 3 bases from J, the junction kept 6 bases outside the gene matches. Per the germline V gene, CDR1 is SGHNT and CDR2 is YYREEE (reference sequence). Written as DNA, the CDR3 is TGTGCCAGCAGCCCGGGACTAGCGGGGCAAGAAGAGACCCAGTACTTC. Translated: CASSPGLAGQEETQYF. Filled out from reference TRBV5-4 and TRBJ2-5, the complete variable domain reads ETGVTQSPTHLIKTRGQQVTLRCSSQSGHNTVSWYQQALGQGPQFIFQYYREEENGRGNFPPRFSGLQFPNYSSELNVNALELDDSALYLCASSPGLAGQEETQYFGPGTRLLVL.

V and J are TRBV29-1 and TRBJ2-7; D ambiguous. The CDR3 is 12 residues long. V was clipped by 4 bases and J by 5 bases, with 12 bases between them. The germline V gene has CDR1 SQVTM and CDR2 ANQGSEA. The chain's CDR3 is CSVVLLSDEQYF. The CDR3 nucleotides read TGCAGCGTTGTGTTGTTGAGTGACGAGCAGTACTTC.

This clone was picked up a small number of times. The chain joins TRBV30 to TRBJ1-1, with D possibly matching TRBD1 (5 bases). The germline CDR1 and CDR2 sequences are GTSNPN and SVGIG (reference sequence). There are 11 residues in the CDR3. CDR3: CAEGIITEAFF. CDR3 DNA: TGTGCAGAGGGGATAATCACTGAAGCTTTCTTT.

V gene TRBV5-4 combines with J gene TRBJ2-5; either TRBD1 or TRBD2 may fit D (7 bases each). The CDR3 sequence is 15 residues long. The V gene's germline CDR1 is SGHNT and CDR2 YYREEE (reference sequence). With 3 bases removed from V and 4 bases from J, the gap between germline ends came to 16 bases. CDR3 residues: CASSSTRGGIETQYF. DNA of the CDR3: TGTGCCAGCAGCTCAACCAGGGGGGGGATAGAGACCCAGTACTTC.

This chain connects TRBV27 to TRBJ2-5; either TRBD1 or TRBD2 may fit D (5 bases each). The J call is in doubt because the DNA end fits TRBJ2-7 better. This CDR3 spans 14 amino acids. Per the germline V gene, CDR1 is MNHEY and CDR2 is SMNVEV (reference sequence). CDR3 protein: CASSLGTLNYEQYF. As DNA, the CDR3 is TGTGCCAGCAGTTTAGGGACGCTGAACTACGAGCAGTACTTC.

This chain uses TRBV7-9 with TRBJ1-1; TRBD1 matches 10 bases. V lost 6 bases and J lost 1; bases outside the gene matches: 11. The germline CDR1 and CDR2 sequences are SEHNR and FQNEAQ (reference sequence). This CDR3 spans 17 amino acids. The CDR3 region has the DNA TGTGCCAGCAGGGATACCGGGACAGGGGACGCGAACACTGAAGCTTTCTTT. It translates to CASRDTGTGDANTEAFF.

This clone occurred a few times. The chain employs TRBV9 and TRBJ1-5; D is perhaps TRBD1 (5 bases). The V gene's germline CDR1 is SGDLS and CDR2 YYNGEE. V was clipped by 0 bases and J by 4 bases, with 8 bases between them. The CDR3 spans 14 residues. DNA for the CDR3: TGTGCCAGCAGCGTAGAAGGGGAGAATCAGCCCCAGCATTTT. It translates to CASSVEGENQPQHF.